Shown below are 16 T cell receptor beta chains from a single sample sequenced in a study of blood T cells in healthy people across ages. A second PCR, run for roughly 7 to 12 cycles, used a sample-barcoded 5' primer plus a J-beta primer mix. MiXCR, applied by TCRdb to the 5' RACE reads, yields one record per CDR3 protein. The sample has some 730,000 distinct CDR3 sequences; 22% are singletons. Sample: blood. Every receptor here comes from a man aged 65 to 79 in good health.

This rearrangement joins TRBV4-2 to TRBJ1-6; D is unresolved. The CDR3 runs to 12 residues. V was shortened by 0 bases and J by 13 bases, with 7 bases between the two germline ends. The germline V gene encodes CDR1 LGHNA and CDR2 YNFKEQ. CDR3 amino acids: CASSQDDTPLHF. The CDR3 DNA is TGTGCCAGCAGCCAAGATGATACGCCCCTCCACTTT.

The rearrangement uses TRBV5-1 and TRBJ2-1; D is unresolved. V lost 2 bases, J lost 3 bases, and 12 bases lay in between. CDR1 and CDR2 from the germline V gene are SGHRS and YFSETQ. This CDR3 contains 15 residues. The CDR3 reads CASSFPTERYNEQFF. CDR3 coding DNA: TGCGCCAGCAGCTTCCCAACCGAACGCTACAATGAGCAGTTCTTC.

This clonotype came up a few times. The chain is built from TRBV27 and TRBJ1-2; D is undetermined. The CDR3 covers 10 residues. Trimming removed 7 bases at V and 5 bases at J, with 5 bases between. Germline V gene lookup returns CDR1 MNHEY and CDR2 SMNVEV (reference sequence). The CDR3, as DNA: TGTGCCAGCATACGTTATGGCTACACCTTC. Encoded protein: CASIRYGYTF.

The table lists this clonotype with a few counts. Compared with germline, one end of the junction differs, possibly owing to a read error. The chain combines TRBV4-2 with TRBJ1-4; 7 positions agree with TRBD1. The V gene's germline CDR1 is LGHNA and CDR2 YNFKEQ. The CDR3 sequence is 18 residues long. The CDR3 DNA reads TGTGCCAGCAGCCAAGATTGGGACAGATCTACAACTAATGAAAAACTGCTTTTT. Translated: CASSQDWDRSTTNEKLLF.

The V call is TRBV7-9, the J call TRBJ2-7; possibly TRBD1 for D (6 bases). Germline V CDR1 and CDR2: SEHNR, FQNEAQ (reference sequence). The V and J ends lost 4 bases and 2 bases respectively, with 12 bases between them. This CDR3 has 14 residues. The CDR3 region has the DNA TGTGCCAGCAGCTCTCGGGACACTCCCTACGAGCAGTACTTC. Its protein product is CASSSRDTPYEQYF.

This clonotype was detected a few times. In nucleotides, the CDR3 is TGTGCCAGTGATCGAGGACCCGGGGTGGGCACTGAAGCTTTCTTT. Its protein is CASDRGPGVGTEAFF. The chain joins TRBV19 to TRBJ1-1, with no clear D. Deletions cut 8 bases from V and 4 bases from J, with 20 bases between. CDR1 LNHDA and CDR2 SQIVND come from the germline V gene (reference sequence). The CDR3 has 15 residues.

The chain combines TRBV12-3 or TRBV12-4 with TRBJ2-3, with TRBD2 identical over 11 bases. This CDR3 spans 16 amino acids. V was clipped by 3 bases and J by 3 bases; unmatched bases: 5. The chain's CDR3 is CASSLRLAGTTDTQYF. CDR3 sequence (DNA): TGTGCCAGCAGTTTGAGACTAGCGGGGACAACAGATACGCAGTATTTT.

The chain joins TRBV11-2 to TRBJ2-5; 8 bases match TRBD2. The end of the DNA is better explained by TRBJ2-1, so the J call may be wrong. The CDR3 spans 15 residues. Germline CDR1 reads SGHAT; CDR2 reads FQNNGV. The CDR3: CASSLGGTSLYEQFF. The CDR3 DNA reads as TGTGCCAGCAGCTTAGGGGGGACTAGTCTCTATGAGCAGTTCTTC.

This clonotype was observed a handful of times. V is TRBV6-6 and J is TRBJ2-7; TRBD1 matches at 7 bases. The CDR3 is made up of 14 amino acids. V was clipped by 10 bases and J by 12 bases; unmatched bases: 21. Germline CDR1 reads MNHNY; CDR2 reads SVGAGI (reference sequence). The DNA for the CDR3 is TGTGCCAACAGGCGTACAGGGGTCCAAGAGACCCGGTACTTC. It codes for CANRRTGVQETRYF.

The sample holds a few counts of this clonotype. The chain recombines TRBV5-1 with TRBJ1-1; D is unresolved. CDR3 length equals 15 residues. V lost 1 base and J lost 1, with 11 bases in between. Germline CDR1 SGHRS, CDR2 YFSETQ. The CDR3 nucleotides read TGCGCCAGCAGCTTGCCCCCCGAGGGGAACACTGAAGCTTTCTTT. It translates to CASSLPPEGNTEAFF.

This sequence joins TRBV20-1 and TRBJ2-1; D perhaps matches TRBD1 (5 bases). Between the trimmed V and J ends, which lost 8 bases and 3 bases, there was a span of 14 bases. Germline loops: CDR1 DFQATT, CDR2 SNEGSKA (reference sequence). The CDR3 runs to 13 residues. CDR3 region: CSCQGPRYNEQFF. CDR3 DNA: TGCAGTTGCCAGGGTCCACGCTACAATGAGCAGTTCTTC.

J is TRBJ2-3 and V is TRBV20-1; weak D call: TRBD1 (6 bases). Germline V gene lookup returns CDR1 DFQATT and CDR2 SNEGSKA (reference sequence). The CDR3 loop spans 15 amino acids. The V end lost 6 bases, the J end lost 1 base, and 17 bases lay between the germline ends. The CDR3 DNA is TGCAGTGCCCCGACGTGGGGGCTTCGCACAGATACGCAGTATTTT. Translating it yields CSAPTWGLRTDTQYF.

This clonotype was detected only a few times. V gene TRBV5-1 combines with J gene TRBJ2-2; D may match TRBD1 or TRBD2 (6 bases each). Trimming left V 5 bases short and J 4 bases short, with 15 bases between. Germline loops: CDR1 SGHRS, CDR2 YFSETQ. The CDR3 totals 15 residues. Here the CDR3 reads CASRHPEGVTGELFF. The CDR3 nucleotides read TGCGCCAGCAGGCACCCGGAGGGGGTCACCGGGGAGCTGTTTTTT.

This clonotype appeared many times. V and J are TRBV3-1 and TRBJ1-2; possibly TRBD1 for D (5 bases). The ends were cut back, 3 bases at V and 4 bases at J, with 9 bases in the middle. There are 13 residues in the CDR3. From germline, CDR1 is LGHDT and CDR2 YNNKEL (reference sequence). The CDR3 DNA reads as TGTGCCAGCAGCCAGCCCGGGGCCTATGGCTACACCTTC. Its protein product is CASSQPGAYGYTF.

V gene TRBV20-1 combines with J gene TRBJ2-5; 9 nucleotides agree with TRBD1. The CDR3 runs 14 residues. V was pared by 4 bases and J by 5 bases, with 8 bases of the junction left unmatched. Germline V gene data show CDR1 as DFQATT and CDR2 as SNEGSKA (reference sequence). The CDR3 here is CSAKQGALVETQYF. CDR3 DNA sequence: TGCAGTGCTAAACAGGGGGCGCTCGTTGAGACCCAGTACTTC.

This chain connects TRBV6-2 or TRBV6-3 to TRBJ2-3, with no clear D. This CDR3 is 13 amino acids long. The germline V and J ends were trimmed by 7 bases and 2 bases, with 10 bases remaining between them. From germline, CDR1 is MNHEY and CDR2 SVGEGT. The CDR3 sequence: CASNPYATDTQYF. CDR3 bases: TGTGCCAGCAATCCGTACGCCACAGATACGCAGTATTTT.